The rows below give T cell receptor beta chains drawn from one sample of a study of siplizumab effects on memory and regulatory T cells. The assay was immunoSEQ multiplex PCR, and TCRdb's table has in-frame clones only and misses some. The data hold tens of thousands of clones, with roughly 96% observed a single time. Sequencing was performed on naive CD4+ T cells sorted from blood. The origin of the receptors is a human donor in good health. The CDR3 runs from the conserved cysteine through the conserved F or W.

len: 13; j_gene: TRBJ2-3; v_gene: TRBV6-4; CDR3aa: CASSDLDGDTQYF
len: 15; j_gene: TRBJ2-5; v_gene: TRBV11-2; CDR3aa: CASSLGGGVGETQYF
len: 15; j_gene: TRBJ2-6; v_gene: TRBV5-1; CDR3aa: CAEGEPTLGANVLTF
len: 14; j_gene: TRBJ2-5; v_gene: TRBV11-3; CDR3aa: CASSARQGEETQYF
len: 13; j_gene: TRBJ1-1; v_gene: TRBV18; CDR3aa: CASSPKELSEAFF
len: 16; j_gene: TRBJ1-1; v_gene: TRBV9; CDR3aa: CASRPRDGLGNTEAFF
len: 15; j_gene: TRBJ1-2; v_gene: TRBV9; CDR3aa: CASSPTVQGSYGYTF
len: 15; j_gene: TRBJ1-1; v_gene: TRBV19; CDR3aa: CASSMVGLLNTEAFF
len: 19; j_gene: TRBJ1-1; v_gene: TRBV19; CDR3aa: CASSSPILPPPDMNTEAFF
len: 15; j_gene: TRBJ2-1; v_gene: TRBV2; CDR3aa: CASSEGRALSNEQFF
len: 15; j_gene: TRBJ1-2; v_gene: TRBV6-1; CDR3aa: CASSEMSEAFYGYTF
len: 18; j_gene: TRBJ1-5; v_gene: TRBV28; CDR3aa: CASSLTRQGWGNNQPQHF
len: 14; j_gene: TRBJ2-3; v_gene: TRBV7-2; CDR3aa: CASSLVGRTDTQYF
len: 15; j_gene: TRBJ2-5; v_gene: TRBV6-1; CDR3aa: CASSGLAGEQETQYF
len: 14; j_gene: TRBJ2-7; v_gene: TRBV11-2; CDR3aa: CAGTSLQGTFEQYF
len: 15; j_gene: TRBJ2-2; v_gene: TRBV5-3; CDR3aa: CARSPLTGGTGELFF
len: 12; j_gene: TRBJ1-2; v_gene: TRBV5-4; CDR3aa: CASGRGGYGYTF
len: 14; j_gene: TRBJ1-2; v_gene: TRBV18; CDR3aa: CASSPGQNNYGYTF
len: 15; j_gene: TRBJ2-3; v_gene: TRBV7-2; CDR3aa: CASSLAPRATDTQYF
len: 15; j_gene: TRBJ1-1; v_gene: TRBV19; CDR3aa: CASSISGWGRTEAFF
len: 12; j_gene: TRBJ2-7; v_gene: TRBV6-6; CDR3aa: CASSPGSLEQYF
len: 15; j_gene: TRBJ1-2; v_gene: TRBV6-1; CDR3aa: CASSKPGTGGDGYTF
len: 15; j_gene: TRBJ2-5; v_gene: TRBV5-6; CDR3aa: CASSLGQGSRETQYF
len: 12; j_gene: TRBJ1-2; v_gene: TRBV2; CDR3aa: CAGRGGAGGYTF
len: 18; j_gene: TRBJ1-4; v_gene: TRBV19; CDR3aa: CASSIRGQGDETNEKLFF
len: 14; j_gene: TRBJ1-5; v_gene: TRBV6-5; CDR3aa: CASSYGAAYQPQHF
len: 15; j_gene: TRBJ2-1; v_gene: TRBV2; CDR3aa: CASSDNRGSYNEQFF
len: 14; j_gene: TRBJ2-1; v_gene: TRBV7-9; CDR3aa: CASSPGLDYNEQFF
len: 16; j_gene: TRBJ2-1; v_gene: TRBV7-2; CDR3aa: CASSLISWGGIDEQFF